What follows are 11 T cell receptor beta chains derived from one specimen sequenced in a study of T cell changes during pregnancy in multiple sclerosis. The data were produced by immunoSEQ multiplex PCR, yet TCRdb's version contains in-frame clones alone and is incomplete. Among around 63,000 clones listed, 91% were seen once. The source material was peripheral blood, sampled after pregnancy. The receptors were gathered from a female donor in good health, enrolled as a control in a pregnancy study.

The rearrangement links TRBV5-1 to TRBJ1-6; possibly TRBD1 for D (6 bases). The CDR3 spans 14 residues. Trimming removed 4 bases at V and 8 bases at J, with 13 bases between. Per germline, CDR1 SGHRS and CDR2 YFSETQ. This CDR3 is CASSPQGVHSPLHF. The CDR3 DNA is TGCGCCAGCAGCCCACAGGGTGTACATTCACCCCTCCACTTT.

V usage is TRBV6-5 and J usage is TRBJ2-5, with TRBD1 matching over 7 bases. The CDR3 loop spans 13 amino acids. Germline assignment: CDR1 MNHEY and CDR2 SVGAGI. V was pared by 6 bases and J by 0 bases, with 1 base of the junction left unmatched. As DNA, the CDR3 is TGTGCCAGCAGACAGGGGTACCAAGAGACCCAGTACTTC. Amino acids: CASRQGYQETQYF.

This clone was seen a handful of times. V gene TRBV6-6 combines with J gene TRBJ1-2; a weak D match, TRBD1 (5 bases). CDR1 MNHNY and CDR2 SVGAGI come from the germline V gene (reference sequence). The CDR3 runs to 13 residues. The germline V and J ends were trimmed by 0 bases and 10 bases, with 12 bases remaining between them. CDR3: CASSYSRGVDYTF. DNA for the CDR3: TGTGCCAGCAGTTACTCCCGGGGGGTTGACTACACCTTC.

V usage is TRBV30 and J usage is TRBJ2-2; 7 nucleotides line up with TRBD1. The germline V gene encodes CDR1 GTSNPN and CDR2 SVGIG (reference sequence). This CDR3 is built from 14 residues. After removal of 2 bases from V and 9 bases from J, the junction contained 9 bases not matched to a gene. CDR3 loop: CAWSPPDRARELFF. The CDR3 region has the DNA TGTGCCTGGAGTCCTCCAGACAGGGCCCGGGAGCTGTTTTTT.

The V gene is TRBV5-1, the J gene TRBJ1-1, with D possibly matching TRBD1 (5 bases). Germline CDR1 reads SGHRS; CDR2 reads YFSETQ. This CDR3 spans 13 amino acids. V shed 2 bases and J shed 3 bases, with 8 bases lying between them. CDR3 region: CASSLGGDTEAFF. CDR3 sequence (DNA): TGCGCCAGCAGCTTAGGAGGGGACACTGAAGCTTTCTTT.

The V gene is TRBV25-1, the J gene TRBJ2-5, with D possibly being TRBD2 (6 bases). Trimming stripped 1 base from V and 2 bases from J, with 8 bases between. The CDR3 sequence is 14 residues long. The germline V gene has CDR1 MGHDK and CDR2 SYGVNS. The CDR3 region is CASSEWGEQETQYF. The CDR3 DNA reads as TGTGCCAGCAGTGAATGGGGGGAGCAAGAGACCCAGTACTTC.

V usage is TRBV19 and J usage is TRBJ1-2, with 7 nucleotides matching TRBD1. The CDR3 runs 13 residues. Trimming cost V 4 bases and J 5 bases; bases outside gene matches: 4. The germline V gene has CDR1 LNHDA and CDR2 SQIVND (reference sequence). The CDR3: CASSTGQVYGYTF. CDR3 sequence (DNA): TGTGCCAGTAGTACCGGACAGGTTTATGGCTACACCTTC.

This chain connects TRBV5-1 to TRBJ1-6; a possible D gene is TRBD1 (6 bases). The CDR3 runs to 14 residues. V lost 0 bases and J lost 10, with 11 bases in between. The germline V gene has CDR1 SGHRS and CDR2 YFSETQ. The CDR3 spells CASSLDRVSSPLHF. CDR3 in DNA: TGCGCCAGCAGCTTGGACAGGGTTAGCTCACCCCTCCACTTT.

The chain employs TRBV14 and TRBJ2-1; unclear D gene. This CDR3 spans 11 amino acids. The germline V and J ends were trimmed by 3 bases and 8 bases, with 5 bases remaining between them. In germline, CDR1 is SGHDN, CDR2 FVKESK. Here the CDR3 reads CASSQLYEQFF. CDR3 in DNA: TGTGCCAGCAGCCAGCTATATGAGCAGTTCTTC.

The rearrangement joins TRBV25-1 to TRBJ2-5; possibly TRBD2 for D (5 bases). The germline V gene has CDR1 MGHDK and CDR2 SYGVNS. The CDR3 sequence is 17 residues long. Trimming stripped 3 bases from V and 3 bases from J, with 20 bases between. The CDR3 reads CASSEWAPSVSEETQYF. CDR3 coding DNA: TGTGCCAGCAGTGAGTGGGCCCCCTCAGTTAGCGAAGAGACCCAGTACTTC.

This clone was seen more than once but under ten times. The rearrangement links TRBV2 to TRBJ1-1, with D perhaps TRBD1 (6 bases). The CDR3 totals 14 residues. The germline CDR1 and CDR2 sequences are SNHLY and FYNNEI. The V end lost 10 bases, the J end lost 4 bases, and 19 bases lay between the germline ends. The CDR3 region is CAISRQEIGTEAFF. In DNA form, the CDR3 reads TGTGCCATCTCTAGACAGGAGATCGGCACTGAAGCTTTCTTT.